These 3 T cell receptor beta chains share one sample of origin, sequenced in a study of cytomegalovirus exposure and HLA in healthy donors. Assay: immunoSEQ multiplex PCR; the TCRdb copy retains only in-frame clones and omits some. The sample has approximately 54,000 clones; roughly 90% are singletons. Source material: PBMCs. These receptors came from a woman aged 18-30 years in good health and CMV-seropositive.

J is TRBJ1-2 and V is TRBV28; 9 bases align to TRBD1. The germline V gene has CDR1 MDHEN and CDR2 SYDVKM. This CDR3 region has 14 residues. Trimming took 6 bases from V and 8 from J; bases not matched to a gene: 10. CDR3 sequence: CASSLLQGAQGYTF. As DNA, the CDR3 is TGTGCCAGCAGCTTACTACAGGGGGCGCAGGGCTACACCTTC.

This chain uses TRBV19 with TRBJ2-7, with D maybe TRBD1 (6 bases). The V end was cut by 6 bases, the J end by 0 bases, with 12 bases between. The CDR3 extends over 14 amino acids. The germline V gene has CDR1 LNHDA and CDR2 SQIVND (reference sequence). This chain's CDR3 is CASRLDSSSYEQYF. The CDR3 DNA reads TGTGCCAGTAGGCTGGACAGTTCCTCCTACGAGCAGTACTTC. The full variable domain, rest sourced from reference TRBV19 and TRBJ2-7, is DGGITQSPKYLFRKEGQNVTLSCEQNLNHDAMYWYRQDPGQGLRLIYYSQIVNDFQKGDIAEGYSVSREKKESFPLTVTSAQKNPTAFYLCASRLDSSSYEQYFGPGTRLTVT.

This clone has more than one count but fewer than ten. V usage is TRBV10-1 and J usage is TRBJ2-3; unclear D gene. The CDR3 consists of 14 residues. Germline CDR1 reads WNHNN; CDR2 reads SYGVQD (reference sequence). Trimming cost V 6 bases and J 1 base, with 11 bases left between them. The CDR3 DNA sequence: TGCGCCAGCAGCGAGGAGCGCCGCACAGATACGCAGTATTTT. Protein product: CASSEERRTDTQYF.